This T cell receptor (beta chain) was profiled in a study of cytomegalovirus exposure and HLA in healthy donors. Germline CDR1 reads LGHNA; CDR2 reads YSLEER. V lost 2 bases, J lost 10 bases, and 8 bases stayed unmatched. The CDR3 has 14 amino acids. Researchers ran the PCR with 60 Vbeta and 13 Jbeta primers. The data were produced by immunoSEQ multiplex PCR, yet TCRdb's version contains in-frame clones alone and is incomplete. The sample table includes approximately 190,000 clones. The sequence was collected from a boy aged 10-17 years in good health and CMV-seronegative. The chain uses TRBV4-3 and TRBJ2-1; 7 nucleotides line up with TRBD1. The material sequenced was PBMCs. The CDR3 region is CASSQRNRDREQFF. The CDR3 DNA is TGCGCCAGCAGCCAAAGGAATAGGGACAGAGAGCAGTTCTTC.